The present entry profiles one T cell receptor beta chain with its context. Its antigen is not identified. These data originate in a study of blood T cells in healthy people across ages. For the study at large: Roughly one uniquely barcoded beta molecule per two T cells was captured.

Study results and caveats: Both higher diversity and more naive CD4+ cells marked long-lived donors when set against aged donors. PBMCs left unsorted prevented a conclusive naive versus antigen-experienced comparison.

Combining a sample-barcoded 5' primer with a J-beta primer mix, a second PCR ran for about 6 to 11 cycles. Each CDR3 protein gets one entry after TCRdb re-called the 5' RACE reads with MiXCR. The data contain 780,000 or so distinct CDR3 sequences, more than 50% of them singletons. Germline CDR1 LGHNA, CDR2 YNFKEQ. This CDR3 is 15 amino acids long. Trimming at V came to 5 bases and at J to 5 bases, leaving 3 bases not matched to a gene. The receptor comes from a man aged 35-49 years in good health. The V gene is TRBV4-2, the J gene TRBJ2-3; TRBD2 agrees at 14 bases. Sequenced material: blood. CDR3: CASSFGTSGGDTQYF. The CDR3 nucleotides read TGTGCCAGCAGCTTCGGGACTAGCGGGGGAGATACGCAGTATTTT.